What follows are 9 T cell receptor beta chains derived from one specimen sequenced in a study of blood T cell repertoires in COVID-19. Here immunoSEQ multiplex PCR was the method, and the copy in TCRdb shows in-frame clones only, minus some. This sample carries about 220,000 clones, approximately 78% of them seen once, and the ten largest clones take around 8%. The sample taken for sequencing was peripheral blood. These receptors came from an elderly woman with COVID-19, enrolled during active disease.

This clone was recorded once. V gene TRBV9 combines with J gene TRBJ1-3; unclear D gene. This CDR3 spans 13 amino acids. The V gene lost 4 bases and the J gene lost 1 base, with 6 bases spanning the gap. Germline CDR1 reads SGDLS; CDR2 reads YYNGEE. In DNA form, the CDR3 reads TGTGCCAGCAGCCGGGATTCTGGAAACACCATATATTTT. It translates to CASSRDSGNTIYF.

The rearrangement uses TRBV5-4 and TRBJ2-2, with 7 bases that match TRBD1. The CDR3 runs to 16 residues. Per the germline V gene, CDR1 is SGHNT and CDR2 is YYREEE (reference sequence). V shed 5 bases and J 4 bases; nucleotides not matched to a gene: 11. In DNA form, the CDR3 reads TGTGCCAGCAGTTCAGGACAGGACCGCCTCACCGGGGAGCTGTTTTTT. This encodes CASSSGQDRLTGELFF.

The rearrangement joins TRBV2 to TRBJ2-3; possibly TRBD1 for D (6 bases). The V and J ends lost 5 bases and 0 bases respectively, with 12 bases between them. Germline values: CDR1 SNHLY, CDR2 FYNNEI. This CDR3 has 15 residues. The CDR3 sequence: CASSYRQASTDTQYF. The DNA for the CDR3 is TGTGCCAGCAGTTATAGACAGGCTAGCACAGATACGCAGTATTTT.

This clone was counted a single time. The rearrangement joins TRBV9 to TRBJ1-5; 7 positions agree with TRBD1. V was pared by 0 bases and J by 3 bases, with 3 bases of the junction left unmatched. This CDR3 is 15 amino acids long. Germline-derived CDR1 and CDR2 are SGDLS and YYNGEE. The DNA for the CDR3 is TGTGCCAGCAGCGTAGAAGGGGGCCCCAATCAGCCCCAGCATTTT. Its translation: CASSVEGGPNQPQHF.

The rearrangement links TRBV6-4 to TRBJ1-1, with 9 nucleotides matching TRBD1. CDR1 MRHNA and CDR2 SNTAGT come from the germline V gene. The CDR3 runs 14 residues. V lost 7 bases and J lost 1; bases outside the gene matches: 4. CDR3 in DNA: TGTGCCAGCAAACCGGGACAGGGGAACACTGAAGCTTTCTTT. Its translation is CASKPGQGNTEAFF.

The genes are TRBV29-1 and TRBJ1-2; unclear D gene. Trimming shortened V by 4 bases and J by 4 bases, and 13 bases separated the two germline ends. The CDR3 totals 13 residues. Looked up from germline, CDR1 is SQVTM and CDR2 is ANQGSEA. DNA of the CDR3: TGCAGCGTTGGCCGTGGTACAGTCTATGGCTACACCTTC. As protein: CSVGRGTVYGYTF.

This chain connects TRBV7-8 to TRBJ2-5, with 10 nucleotides matching TRBD2. The CDR3 extends over 16 amino acids. V lost 7 bases and J lost 4; bases outside the gene matches: 12. Germline CDR1 SGHVS, CDR2 FQNEAQ. CDR3 nucleotide sequence: TGTGCCAGCAAGACTAGCGGGTCGTTCTCGGGAGAGACCCAGTACTTC. It yields the protein CASKTSGSFSGETQYF.

This clone was counted only a few times. V gene TRBV19 combines with J gene TRBJ1-5; D not certain. CDR1 is LNHDA and CDR2 is SQIVND in the germline V gene (reference sequence). The CDR3 length is 13 residues. V was trimmed by 10 bases and J by 1 base, leaving 11 bases between them. CDR3 sequence: CATRGISNQPQHF. CDR3 DNA: TGTGCCACACGGGGTATCAGCAATCAGCCCCAGCATTTT.

V usage is TRBV5-1 and J usage is TRBJ2-1; 8 positions agree with TRBD2. CDR1 and CDR2 from the germline V gene are SGHRS and YFSETQ. With V trimmed by 0 bases and J by 7 bases, 9 bases remained unmatched. This CDR3 region has 16 residues. CDR3 nucleotides: TGCGCCAGCAGCTTGGGGCCTAGCGGGTATGAGAATGAGCAGTTCTTC. This translates into CASSLGPSGYENEQFF. The variable domain in full, completed from reference TRBV5-1 and TRBJ2-1, reads KAGVTQTPRYLIKTRGQQVTLSCSPISGHRSVSWYQQTPGQGLQFLFEYFSETQRNKGNFPGRFSGRQFSNSRSEMNVSTLELGDSALYLCASSLGPSGYENEQFFGPGTRLTVL.